What follows are 8 T cell receptor beta chains derived from one specimen sequenced in a study of glioma-infiltrating T cells after dendritic cell vaccination. TCRdb's table, derived via immunoSEQ multiplex PCR, lists solely in-frame clones and lacks some. This repertoire shows fewer than 60,000 clones, approximately 89% found once; its top ten account for 5.3%. Time point indicated: after dendritic cell vaccination, including at tumor progression/relapse. Source: blood, taken after dendritic cell vaccination. All receptors come from a human donor with glioblastoma.

CDR3 nucleotide sequence: TGTGCCAGCAAGAGACTGACTGGAAACACCATATATTTT. Residues: CASKRLTGNTIYF. The rearrangement uses TRBV6-5 and TRBJ1-3; D remains unclear. CDR1 and CDR2 (germline): MNHEY, SVGAGI. The ends were cut back, 7 bases at V and 2 bases at J, with 9 bases in the middle. This CDR3 comprises 13 residues.

The chain couples TRBV30 to TRBJ1-2, with 8 nucleotides matching TRBD1. The CDR3 has 15 amino acids. V shed 2 bases, J shed 5 bases, and the junction held 10 bases outside the gene matches. Germline V gene lookup returns CDR1 GTSNPN and CDR2 SVGIG (reference sequence). The CDR3 spells CAWSPPGTGGYGYTF. In DNA, the CDR3 is TGTGCCTGGAGTCCCCCCGGGACAGGAGGTTATGGCTACACCTTC.

The gene calls are TRBV7-2 and TRBJ1-6, with D possibly being TRBD1 (5 bases). CDR1 SGHTA and CDR2 FQGNSA come from the germline V gene. There are 15 residues in the CDR3. V was clipped by 1 base and J by 10 bases, with 14 bases between them. CDR3 nucleotides: TGTGCCAGCAGCTTAGGGGGGGGAGTTCGATCACCCCTCCACTTT. Its translation: CASSLGGGVRSPLHF.

The count of this clone is one. The rearrangement links TRBV5-1 to TRBJ2-5; tentatively, D is TRBD2 (7 bases). The CDR3 runs to 14 residues. Between the trimmed V and J ends, which lost 0 bases and 5 bases, there was a span of 11 bases. Germline V gives CDR1 SGHRS, CDR2 YFSETQ. The CDR3 reads CASSLAGGSETQYF. As DNA, the CDR3 is TGCGCCAGCAGCTTGGCGGGGGGCTCGGAGACCCAGTACTTC.

The rearrangement links TRBV28 to TRBJ1-5, with D possibly TRBD1 on 5 matching bases. This CDR3 is built from 18 residues. Germline V gene lookup returns CDR1 MDHEN and CDR2 SYDVKM. Trimming shortened V by 2 bases and J by 2 bases, and 19 bases separated the two germline ends. CDR3 nucleotide sequence: TGTGCCAGCAGTTTACGCGGATGGGTACTCAGGGGCAATCAGCCCCAGCATTTT. This translates into CASSLRGWVLRGNQPQHF. Full variable domain (missing parts from reference TRBV28 and TRBJ1-5): DVKVTQSSRYLVKRTGEKVFLECVQDMDHENMFWYRQDPGLGLRLIYFSYDVKMKEKGDIPEGYSVSREKKERFSLILESASTNQTSMYLCASSLRGWVLRGNQPQHFGDGTRLSIL.

This chain links TRBV5-6 with TRBJ1-5, with 10 positions matching TRBD1. The CDR3 runs to 16 residues. CDR1 is SGHDT and CDR2 is YYEEEE in the germline V gene. Unmatched junction bases numbered 11, after V lost 5 bases and J lost 6 bases. CDR3 nucleotide sequence: TGTGCCAGCAGTTTTCGGGACAGGGGCAGAGGTCAGCCCCAGCATTTT. This encodes CASSFRDRGRGQPQHF.

The chain is built from TRBV4-3 and TRBJ1-1, with TRBD1 identical over 10 bases. Trimming took 0 bases from V and 13 from J; bases not matched to a gene: 11. CDR3 length: 15 amino acids. In germline, CDR1 is LGHNA, CDR2 YSLEER. DNA for the CDR3: TGCGCCAGCAGCCAAGATACACGGGACAGGGGTTTAGTTTTCTTT. Residues: CASSQDTRDRGLVFF.

The chain joins TRBV28 to TRBJ1-1; possibly TRBD1 for D (5 bases). Trimming removed 10 bases from V and 7 bases from J, with 22 bases in between. Germline CDR1 is MDHEN and CDR2 is SYDVKM. The CDR3 is 14 amino acids. The CDR3, as DNA: TGTGCCAACAGGAGGTCGGGGGGTTTAGGTGAAGCTTTCTTT. Residues: CANRRSGGLGEAFF.